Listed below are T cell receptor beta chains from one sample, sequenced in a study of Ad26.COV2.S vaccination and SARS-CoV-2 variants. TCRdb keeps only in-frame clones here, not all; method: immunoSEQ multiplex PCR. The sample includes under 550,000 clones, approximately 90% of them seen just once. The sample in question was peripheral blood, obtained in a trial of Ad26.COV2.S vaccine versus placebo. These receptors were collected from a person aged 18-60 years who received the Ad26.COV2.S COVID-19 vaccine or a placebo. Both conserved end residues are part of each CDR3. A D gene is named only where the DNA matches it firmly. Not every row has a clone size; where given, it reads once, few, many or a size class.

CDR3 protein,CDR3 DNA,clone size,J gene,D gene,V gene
CASSLAPYTQYF,TGTGCCAGCAGCTTAGCACCATATACGCAGTATTTT,NA,TRBJ2-3,NA,TRBV7-9
CASSFSSSGSGTGELFF,TGTGCCAGCAGTTTCTCGTCTAGCGGGAGTGGAACCGGGGAGCTGTTTTTT,NA,TRBJ2-2,TRBD2,TRBV28
CASSQTEDGGYEQYF,TGTGCCAGCAGTCAAACAGAAGACGGGGGCTACGAGCAGTACTTC,NA,TRBJ2-7,NA,TRBV6-2/TRBV6-3
CASSLRRIGVAYGYTF,TGTGCCAGCAGCTTGCGGAGGATTGGGGTGGCCTATGGCTACACCTTC,NA,TRBJ1-2,NA,TRBV5-4
CASSFLAGGPYEQFF,TGTGCCAGCAGCTTCCTAGCGGGAGGGCCCTATGAGCAGTTCTTC,NA,TRBJ2-1,TRBD2,TRBV7-9
CASSPRTGSRNEQYF,TGTGCCAGCAGCCCCCGCACGGGATCTAGGAACGAGCAGTACTTC,NA,TRBJ2-7,NA,TRBV11-2
CAWSQGVRGYTF,TGTGCCTGGAGTCAGGGAGTGAGGGGCTACACCTTC,NA,TRBJ1-2,NA,TRBV30
CAWSPGYSGNTIYF,TGTGCCTGGAGCCCAGGGTACTCTGGAAACACCATATATTTT,NA,TRBJ1-3,NA,TRBV30
CASTRHSRTSESFSDTQYF,TGTGCCAGCACCCGTCACTCCCGAACTAGCGAAAGCTTCTCAGATACGCAGTATTTT,NA,TRBJ2-3,TRBD2,TRBV7-9
CASSYRTSDNEQFF,TGTGCCAGCAGTTACCGGACTAGCGACAATGAGCAGTTCTTC,NA,TRBJ2-1,TRBD2,TRBV27
CASSQGLAVSYNEQFF,TGTGCCAGCAGTCAAGGACTAGCGGTTTCCTACAATGAGCAGTTCTTC,NA,TRBJ2-1,TRBD2,TRBV2
CASSRMRGLADYEQYF,TGTGCCAGCAGCCGGATGAGAGGGCTAGCGGACTACGAGCAGTACTTC,NA,TRBJ2-7,TRBD2,TRBV11-2
CASTDRDTSYEQYF,TGTGCCAGCACCGACAGGGACACGTCCTACGAGCAGTACTTC,NA,TRBJ2-7,TRBD1,TRBV6-5
CASSFSGRVWNEQFF,TGTGCCAGCAGCTTTAGCGGGAGGGTCTGGAATGAGCAGTTCTTC,NA,TRBJ2-1,TRBD2,TRBV7-9
CASRDPTSGSHRTDTQYF,TGTGCCAGCAGGGACCCGACTAGCGGGAGTCACCGCACAGATACGCAGTATTTT,NA,TRBJ2-3,TRBD2,TRBV3-1/TRBV3-2
CASSIGPGRGQPQHF,TGTGCCAGTAGTATAGGTCCAGGGCGGGGTCAGCCCCAGCATTTT,NA,TRBJ1-5,NA,TRBV19
CASSQRNSVVGELFF,TGCGCCAGCAGCCAGAGGAATAGCGTGGTCGGGGAGCTGTTTTTT,NA,TRBJ2-2,NA,TRBV4-1
CASSYSPGGGTEAFF,TGTGCCAGCAGTTACTCCCCAGGCGGAGGGACTGAAGCTTTCTTT,NA,TRBJ1-1,NA,TRBV6-2/TRBV6-3
CASSQGAGGPNEQFF,TGTGCCAGCAGCCAAGGAGCGGGAGGGCCAAATGAGCAGTTCTTC,NA,TRBJ2-1,TRBD2,TRBV3-1/TRBV3-2
CASSLSTGSYEQYF,TGTGCCAGCAGTTTATCGACCGGGTCCTACGAGCAGTACTTC,NA,TRBJ2-7,NA,TRBV27
CASSSTPGSYEQYF,TGTGCCAGCAGCTCCACGCCGGGCTCCTACGAGCAGTACTTC,once,TRBJ2-7,NA,TRBV7-2
CASSLWTQQYEQYF,TGTGCCAGCAGTTTGTGGACTCAACAGTACGAGCAGTACTTC,NA,TRBJ2-7,NA,TRBV28
CASSQGGPQETQYF,TGTGCCAGCAGCCAAGGGGGACCTCAAGAGACCCAGTACTTC,NA,TRBJ2-5,NA,TRBV28
CASSWTSGTHEQYF,TGTGCCAGCAGCTGGACTAGCGGGACCCACGAGCAGTACTTC,NA,TRBJ2-7,TRBD2,TRBV7-2
CASSPGGVAGELFF,TGTGCCAGCAGCCCCGGGGGGGTTGCCGGGGAGCTGTTTTTT,NA,TRBJ2-2,TRBD2,TRBV5-4
CASSPRLAGVNEQFF,TGTGCCAGCAGCCCACGACTAGCGGGAGTGAATGAGCAGTTCTTC,NA,TRBJ2-1,TRBD2,TRBV3-1/TRBV3-2
CASSISMGLAVNEQFF,TGTGCCAGTAGTATCTCCATGGGACTAGCTGTGAATGAGCAGTTCTTC,NA,TRBJ2-1,TRBD2,TRBV19